Listed below are T cell receptor beta chains from one sample, sequenced in a study of blood T cell repertoires in COVID-19. The assay was immunoSEQ multiplex PCR, and TCRdb's table has in-frame clones only and misses some. The table shows roughly 300,000 clones, with approximately 90% occurring only once. Source material: peripheral blood. The receptors come from a woman in her twenties or thirties with COVID-19, enrolled during active disease. Both conserved end residues are part of each CDR3. The D gene is left open where the match is weak. Clone sizes are given selectively: once, few, many, or a class where the clone is expanded.

>-|TRBD2|TRBJ2-2|TRBV15
CATGHSGRASGELFF
TGTGCCACCGGACATAGCGGGAGGGCCTCCGGGGAGCTGTTTTTT
>once|-|TRBJ1-2|TRBV5-6
CASSLRDTSYGYTF
TGTGCCAGCAGCCTCCGGGACACTTCCTATGGCTACACCTTC
>-|TRBD1|TRBJ1-2|TRBV6-5
CASTPGGYGYTF
TGTGCCAGTACTCCAGGGGGGTATGGCTACACCTTC
>-|-|TRBJ1-1|TRBV5-1
CASSLGTSMNTEAFF
TGCGCCAGCAGCTTGGGGACATCAATGAACACTGAAGCTTTCTTT
>-|-|TRBJ2-5|TRBV20-1
CSASSDTTPETQYF
TGCAGTGCTAGTTCCGATACTACCCCAGAGACCCAGTACTTC
>-|-|TRBJ1-1|TRBV7-3
CASSLNAPGGNTEAFF
TGTGCCAGCAGCTTAAACGCCCCGGGGGGGAACACTGAAGCTTTCTTT
>-|-|TRBJ2-7|TRBV19
CASSVQGKSSYEQYF
TGTGCCAGTAGTGTGCAGGGGAAGAGCTCCTACGAGCAGTACTTC
>-|TRBD1|TRBJ2-5|TRBV18
CASSISPGTGTQETQYF
TGTGCCAGCTCAATCAGCCCCGGGACAGGGACCCAAGAGACCCAGTACTTC
>-|TRBD2|TRBJ2-1|TRBV29-1
CSATLAGGFNEQFF
TGCAGCGCTACTCTAGCGGGGGGTTTCAATGAGCAGTTCTTC
>-|TRBD1|TRBJ1-1|TRBV18
CASSPPGTGARNTEAFF
TGTGCCAGCTCACCCCCCGGGACAGGGGCCAGGAACACTGAAGCTTTCTTT
>-|TRBD1|TRBJ1-2|TRBV10-3
CAIRPGTGNGYTF
TGTGCCATCAGACCCGGGACAGGGAATGGCTACACCTTC
>-|TRBD1|TRBJ1-1|TRBV11-3
CASSLARGTGEAFF
TGTGCCAGCAGCTTAGCCCGAGGGACAGGTGAAGCTTTCTTT
>-|TRBD2|TRBJ2-1|TRBV29-1
CSVGSGSYNEQFF
TGCAGCGTCGGTAGCGGGAGTTACAATGAGCAGTTCTTC
>-|TRBD2|TRBJ2-5|TRBV2
CASSESGSGSETQYF
TGTGCCAGCAGTGAAAGCGGGAGCGGTTCGGAGACCCAGTACTTC
>-|-|TRBJ1-3|TRBV5-4
CASSSREKGLVSGNTIYF
TGTGCCAGCAGCTCCCGTGAAAAGGGGTTAGTCTCTGGAAACACCATATATTTT
>once|-|TRBJ1-1|TRBV6-4
CASMRTVLDTEAFF
TGTGCCAGCATGAGAACGGTTCTCGACACTGAAGCTTTCTTT
>-|-|TRBJ1-6|TRBV18
CASSPPQKSSPLHF
TGTGCCAGCTCACCACCACAAAAATCCTCACCCCTCCACTTT
>-|TRBD1|TRBJ1-4|TRBV10-1
CASSAGTGGIGEKLFF
TGCGCCAGCAGTGCTGGGACAGGGGGCATTGGCGAAAAACTGTTTTTT
>-|-|TRBJ1-6|TRBV7-9
CASSSTGSSSYNSPLHF
TGTGCCAGCAGCAGCACAGGTTCGAGCTCCTATAATTCACCCCTCCACTTT
>-|TRBD1|TRBJ1-6|TRBV6-1
CASSEAWDRVYNSPLHF
TGTGCCAGCAGTGAAGCTTGGGACAGGGTCTATAATTCACCCCTCCACTTT
>-|TRBD2|TRBJ2-1|TRBV6-5
CASSYLGSSGSDEQFF
TGTGCCAGCAGTTACCTTGGCTCTAGCGGGAGCGATGAGCAGTTCTTC
>many|-|TRBJ1-5|TRBV27
CASSLTGFNQPQHF
TGTGCCAGCAGTTTAACGGGGTTCAATCAGCCCCAGCATTTT
>-|TRBD2|TRBJ2-1|TRBV27
CASSLMSGSFDEQFF
TGTGCCAGCAGTTTAATGAGCGGGAGTTTCGATGAGCAGTTCTTC
>few|-|TRBJ1-3|TRBV2
CASSVGRYSGNTIYF
TGTGCCAGCAGTGTGGGCAGATACTCTGGAAACACCATATATTTT
>-|TRBD1|TRBJ1-1|TRBV27
CASSLQGVGTEAFF
TGTGCCAGCAGTTTACAGGGGGTGGGTACTGAAGCTTTCTTT
>-|-|TRBJ2-3|TRBV3-1/TRBV3-2
CASSLRRDTQYF
TGTGCCAGCAGCCTAAGGAGAGATACGCAGTATTTT
>few|-|TRBJ2-1|TRBV19
CASSLRGAGGNEQFF
TGTGCCAGTAGTTTAAGGGGGGCCGGGGGGAATGAGCAGTTCTTC
>-|TRBD1|TRBJ1-1|TRBV5-1
CASRPQGVSNTEAFF
TGCGCCAGCAGGCCTCAGGGGGTTTCCAACACTGAAGCTTTCTTT
>-|TRBD2|TRBJ2-7|TRBV7-9
CAVILTSGSSYEQYF
TGTGCTGTTATCCTTACTAGCGGGAGCTCCTACGAGCAGTACTTC
>-|TRBD1|TRBJ2-7|TRBV12-3/TRBV12-4
CASSWGQSYEQYF
TGTGCCAGCAGTTGGGGACAGAGCTACGAGCAGTACTTC
>-|-|TRBJ1-1|TRBV30
CAWRTENTEAFF
TGTGCCTGGAGGACAGAGAACACTGAAGCTTTCTTT
>-|TRBD1|TRBJ2-1|TRBV30
CAWSVGQVDEQFF
TGTGCCTGGAGTGTGGGACAGGTCGATGAGCAGTTCTTC
>-|-|TRBJ2-5|TRBV2
CASSETTQETQYF
TGTGCCAGCAGTGAAACAACCCAAGAGACCCAGTACTTC
>-|TRBD1|TRBJ2-7|TRBV5-6
CASSTDRRYEQYF
TGTGCCAGCAGCACGGACAGGCGGTACGAGCAGTACTTC
>many|TRBD2|TRBJ2-7|TRBV6-1
CASSENSGLSYEQYF
TGTGCCAGCAGTGAAAATAGCGGGCTCTCCTACGAGCAGTACTTC
>once|-|TRBJ1-1|TRBV19
CASSILPGAEAFF
TGTGCCAGTAGTATTCTCCCGGGAGCTGAAGCTTTCTTT
>-|TRBD1|TRBJ2-3|TRBV19
CASSTTSGTGGLDTQYF
TGTGCCAGTAGTACAACTTCCGGGACAGGCGGGCTGGATACGCAGTATTTT
>-|TRBD2|TRBJ2-3|TRBV3-1/TRBV3-2
CASSHSGAGGATDTQYF
TGTGCCAGCAGCCACAGTGGCGCGGGAGGCGCGACAGATACGCAGTATTTT
>-|-|TRBJ2-7|TRBV30
CAWSPGLGIYEQYF
TGTGCCTGGTCTCCGGGACTGGGGATCTACGAGCAGTACTTC
>-|TRBD1|TRBJ1-2|TRBV30
CASTGGPVYGYTF
TGTGCCTCAACAGGGGGCCCGGTCTATGGCTACACCTTC
>-|TRBD1|TRBJ2-2|TRBV10-3
CAISVDRAGELFF
TGTGCCATCAGTGTGGACAGGGCCGGGGAGCTGTTTTTT
>-|-|TRBJ2-1|TRBV3-1/TRBV3-2
CASSHRGNNEQFF
TGTGCCAGCAGCCATCGAGGGAACAATGAGCAGTTCTTC
>-|-|TRBJ1-2|TRBV5-5
CASSLKGHGYTF
TGTGCCAGCAGCTTAAAGGGGCATGGCTACACCTTC
>-|-|TRBJ1-6|TRBV4-1
CASSQSSGQHNSPLHF
TGCGCCAGCAGCCAATCTTCGGGACAACATAATTCACCCCTCCACTTT
>-|-|TRBJ2-7|TRBV6-5
CASRPQGFAYEQYF
TGTGCCAGCAGACCACAGGGTTTCGCCTACGAGCAGTACTTC
>-|TRBD1|TRBJ1-5|TRBV24-1
CATSAGTADNQPQHF
TGTGCCACCAGTGCCGGGACAGCAGACAATCAGCCCCAGCATTTT
>-|-|TRBJ2-7|TRBV11-2
CASSLGGTGGHEQYF
TGTGCCAGCAGCTTAGGGGGGACGGGGGGCCACGAGCAGTACTTC
>-|-|TRBJ2-2|TRBV19
CASSEGAGELFF
TGTGCCAGTAGTGAGGGTGCCGGGGAGCTGTTTTTT
>-|-|TRBJ1-1|TRBV28
CASSLRPGWTEAFF
TGTGCCAGCAGTTTGAGGCCAGGGTGGACTGAAGCTTTCTTT
>-|TRBD2|TRBJ2-1|TRBV6-5
CASSGSGRIYNEQFF
TGTGCCAGCAGCGGTAGCGGGAGGATCTACAATGAGCAGTTCTTC
>-|TRBD1|TRBJ2-7|TRBV30
CAWGGTGSYEQYF
TGTGCCTGGGGGGGGACAGGCTCCTACGAGCAGTACTTC
>-|TRBD1|TRBJ2-1|TRBV28
CASSNRGGSYNEQFF
TGTGCCAGCAGCAACAGGGGTGGCTCCTACAATGAGCAGTTCTTC
>-|TRBD2|TRBJ2-1|TRBV7-3
CASSSEGLPNEQFF
TGTGCCAGCAGCTCTGAGGGACTACCCAATGAGCAGTTCTTC
>few|TRBD1|TRBJ1-1|TRBV7-9
CASSRPTGLNTEAFF
TGTGCCAGCAGCAGGCCGACAGGGTTGAACACTGAAGCTTTCTTT
>once|-|TRBJ1-3|TRBV2
CASSDSGNTIYF
TGTGCCAGCAGTGATTCAGGAAACACCATATATTTT
>-|-|TRBJ1-4|TRBV3-1/TRBV3-2
CASSQVSIGNEKLFF
TGTGCCAGCAGCCAAGTTAGTATTGGTAATGAAAAACTGTTTTTT
>-|TRBD1|TRBJ1-1|TRBV7-3
CASSLGTGGNTEAFF
TGTGCCAGCAGCTTAGGGACAGGGGGGAACACTGAAGCTTTCTTT